This TCR beta chain was sequenced in a study of blood T cell repertoires in COVID-19. Study-level information: Specimens from acute and convalescent COVID-19 originated in the United States, Italy and Spain.

Individuals drawn from 20 to 25 US areas were about 18 to 90 years old. For recovered donors of Cohort 3, there were two negative PCRs, clearance, or symptom resolution. Authors' data handling: Estimates of nucleated cell counts were drawn from the amplification of reference gene primers. The method was immunoSEQ multiplex PCR; TCRdb's version includes in-frame clones alone and lacks a portion of them. V, J and clone size are taken as reported in that table, and D and trimming were inferred from the DNA itself. The repertoire holds about 170,000 clones, with around 78% as singletons. The CDR3 length is 12 residues. Germline V CDR1 and CDR2: SGHRS, YFSETQ. V lost 9 bases to trimming and J lost 6 bases; unmatched junction nucleotides: 6.

The chain uses TRBV5-1 and TRBJ2-1; 7 bases agree with TRBD2. Sequenced material: PBMCs or T cells enriched from blood (not recorded which). The TCR originated in a woman in her fifties or sixties who had recovered from COVID-19. As DNA, the CDR3 is TGCGCCATTAAGCGGGATAGCAATGAGCAGTTCTTC. The encoded protein is CAIKRDSNEQFF.